A single sample gave rise to the 15 T cell receptor beta chains below, sequenced in a study of T-cell memory formation after mild COVID-19. TCRdb passed the 5' RACE reads through MiXCR, listing each CDR3 protein once. Among approximately 400,000 distinct CDR3 sequences listed, 15% to 20% were seen once. Sequencing was performed on PBMCs or a T cell subset sorted from them (not recorded which). These receptor sequences come from a man younger than 35 who had mild COVID-19 (a few samples of this study predate the infection). Cell type and time point are not known.

This rearrangement joins TRBV7-2 to TRBJ2-1; possibly TRBD2 for D (7 bases). Trimming pared 5 bases from V and 4 bases from J, leaving 15 bases between. CDR3 length: 15 amino acids. Germline V lookup: CDR1 SGHTA, CDR2 FQGNSA. CDR3 protein: CASSRGGLYYNEQFF. Here the CDR3 DNA reads TGTGCCAGCAGCCGCGGGGGCTTATATTACAATGAGCAGTTCTTC.

The table lists this clonotype with a few counts. The CDR3 nucleotides are TGCGCCAGCAGCCAAGGGCGGTCCAGAAACTATGGCTACACCTTC. It is translated as CASSQGRSRNYGYTF. The chain joins TRBV4-1 to TRBJ1-2, with unresolved D. Trimming took off 1 base at V and 2 bases at J, with 11 bases between the two ends. CDR3 length equals 15 residues. The V gene's germline CDR1 is MGHRA and CDR2 YSYEKL.

V is TRBV7-8 and J is TRBJ1-5; maybe TRBD1 (6 bases). Trimming left V 5 bases short and J 0 bases short, with 14 bases between. The CDR3 consists of 16 residues. Germline lookup yields CDR1 SGHVS and CDR2 FQNEAQ. The CDR3 nucleotides read TGTGCCAGCAGCGTACAGGGTGCGGGTAGCAATCAGCCCCAGCATTTT. Its translation is CASSVQGAGSNQPQHF.

This clonotype turned up a few times. The chain is built from TRBV12-3 or TRBV12-4 and TRBJ2-5, with D tentatively TRBD2 (6 bases). Between the trimmed V and J ends, which lost 6 bases and 6 bases, there was a span of 26 bases. The length of the CDR3 is 17 residues. As DNA, the CDR3 is TGTGCCAGCAGCCGGTCGGGGGAACCCGGTGGGAGGAAGACCCAGTACTTC. Residues: CASSRSGEPGGRKTQYF.

At least ten counts were recorded for this clonotype. The junction does not match germline at one end; this may be a read error. This chain uses TRBV7-7 with TRBJ2-1; D is possibly TRBD1 (6 bases). CDR1 is SSHAT and CDR2 is FNYEAQ in the germline V gene (reference sequence). The CDR3 runs to 14 residues. The chain's CDR3 is CASSLGGLQGEQFF. For the CDR3, the DNA is TGTGCTAGCAGCTTAGGGGGTTTACAGGGTGAGCAGTTCTTC.

The gene calls are TRBV6-6 and TRBJ2-4; 9 nucleotides agree with TRBD1. The V gene's germline CDR1 is MNHNY and CDR2 SVGAGI (reference sequence). After removal of 7 bases from V and 0 bases from J, the junction contained 1 base not matched to a gene. CDR3 length: 14 amino acids. The CDR3 DNA is TGTGCCAGCATGACAGGGGGAGCCAAAAACATTCAGTACTTC. This codes for CASMTGGAKNIQYF.

This clonotype was observed a few times. The chain recombines TRBV2 with TRBJ2-3; 8 bases line up with TRBD2. Germline CDR1 SNHLY, CDR2 FYNNEI. Unmatched junction bases numbered 5, after V lost 0 bases and J lost 6 bases. This CDR3 has 15 amino acids. The CDR3 DNA reads as TGTGCCAGCAGTGAAGCGCGGGGGGCTCTTGATACGCAGTATTTT. Translated, it gives CASSEARGALDTQYF. The whole variable domain, filled in from reference TRBV2 and TRBJ2-3, reads EPEVTQTPSHQVTQMGQEVILRCVPISNHLYFYWYRQILGQKVEFLVSFYNNEISEKSEIFDDQFSVERPDGSNFTLKIRSTKLEDSAMYFCASSEARGALDTQYFGPGTRLTVL.

The V gene is TRBV29-1, the J gene TRBJ1-2; 7 bases align to TRBD1. The CDR3 runs to 14 residues. CDR1 is SQVTM and CDR2 is ANQGSEA in the germline V gene. V shed 6 bases and J 4 bases; nucleotides not matched to a gene: 11. DNA for the CDR3: TGCAGCGTCACAACAGGGGAGCCTTTCTATGGCTACACCTTC. Translating it yields CSVTTGEPFYGYTF.

This clonotype was seen a handful of times. This chain connects TRBV7-9 to TRBJ2-3, with 15 bases aligning to TRBD2. This CDR3 has 17 residues. Germline V gene data show CDR1 as SEHNR and CDR2 as FQNEAQ (reference sequence). J gave up 8 bases and V 5 bases, and 11 bases lay outside the gene matches. In DNA form, the CDR3 reads TGTGCCAGCAGCCCCCCGGGACTAGCGGGGGGTCAAGGTACGCAGTATTTT. Translated: CASSPPGLAGGQGTQYF.

This clonotype was counted between two and nine times. The V and J genes are TRBV4-2 and TRBJ1-2; D possibly corresponds to TRBD1 (5 bases). Germline V CDR1 and CDR2: LGHNA, YNFKEQ. This CDR3 spans 15 amino acids. Between the trimmed V and J ends, which lost 1 base and 4 bases, there was a span of 13 bases. CDR3 sequence reads: CASSQAWGEGYGYTF. The CDR3, as DNA: TGTGCCAGCAGCCAAGCCTGGGGGGAGGGCTATGGCTACACCTTC.

J is TRBJ1-6 and V is TRBV5-1, with D perhaps TRBD1 (5 bases). Germline lookup yields CDR1 SGHRS and CDR2 YFSETQ. CDR3 size: 15 residues. The V end was cut by 3 bases, the J end by 7 bases, with 14 bases between. CDR3 protein: CASSSQGSSNSPLHF. The CDR3, as DNA: TGCGCCAGCAGCTCTCAGGGAAGTAGCAATTCACCCCTCCACTTT.

The genes are TRBV7-2 and TRBJ2-7, with 7 bases matching TRBD2. V gave up 1 base and J gave up 1 base; unmatched junction bases: 4. The CDR3 spans 15 residues. The germline gives CDR1 SGHTA, CDR2 FQGNSA. The CDR3 loop is CASSLGLAESYEQYF. CDR3 nucleotide sequence: TGTGCCAGCAGCTTAGGGCTAGCGGAATCCTACGAGCAGTACTTC. The full variable domain, rest sourced from reference TRBV7-2 and TRBJ2-7, is GAGVSQSPSNKVTEKGKDVELRCDPISGHTALYWYRQSLGQGLEFLIYFQGNSAPDKSGLPSDRFSAERTGGSVSTLTIQRTQQEDSAVYLCASSLGLAESYEQYFGPGTRLTVT.

This clonotype was recorded a few times. This chain uses TRBV6-5 with TRBJ1-5; D not certain. Germline lookup yields CDR1 MNHEY and CDR2 SVGAGI. V lost 6 bases to trimming and J lost 5 bases, with 11 bases between them. The length of the CDR3 is 13 residues. CDR3 amino acids: CASSRGSDQPQHF. The CDR3 bases are TGTGCCAGCAGCCGTGGGTCTGATCAGCCCCAGCATTTT.

The chain employs TRBV4-1 and TRBJ1-3; D unresolved. The CDR3 sequence is 15 residues long. V shed 1 base and J shed 12 bases, with 19 bases lying between them. Germline V lookup: CDR1 MGHRA, CDR2 YSYEKL. CDR3 in DNA: TGCGCCAGCAGCCAAGGGACCGTTCTAGGTAGTGTCATATATTTT. This translates into CASSQGTVLGSVIYF.

In its sample, this clonotype was seen a few times. The chain employs TRBV5-1 and TRBJ1-1; 8 nucleotides match TRBD1. Germline V gene data show CDR1 as SGHRS and CDR2 as YFSETQ. With 3 bases clipped from V and 1 base from J, the junction kept 5 bases outside the gene matches. This CDR3 is 15 amino acids long. This chain's CDR3 is CASSYPGGGNTEAFF. CDR3 DNA: TGCGCCAGCAGCTATCCAGGGGGCGGGAACACTGAAGCTTTCTTT.